This T cell receptor beta chain was sequenced in a study of blood T cells in healthy people across ages (dated by TCRdb to between 2015 and 2016). Study-level background: In model experiments, template switching captured about one uniquely barcoded TCR beta cDNA molecule for every two T cells. To avoid experimental bias, donors of different ages were randomly spread across the sequencing lanes. Using the same blood draw, the study looked at two additional independent replicas of 1 million unique cDNA reads for two donors, one aged 18 to 30 and the other aged 80 or older. The donors were divided into four age groups: young (average approximately 16 years), middle-aged (about 41), aged (about 56) and long-lived (around 80). The study measured age-related changes in TCR beta repertoire diversity using deep sequencing normalized with unique cDNA molecular identifiers.

Library prep was done by 5' RACE. Data came from an Illumina HiSeq 2500. A second PCR of roughly 7 to 11 cycles was run with a J-beta primer mix and a sample-barcoded 5' primer. Each TCR beta cDNA molecule received a unique molecular identifier from a template-switch 5' adaptor carrying 12 random nucleotides. Each sample yielded at least 2.5 million CDR3-containing paired-end reads. All of the RNA was converted into first-strand cDNA using the Mint cDNA synthesis kit, with a TRBC-specific oligonucleotide serving as the primer. Following uracil-DNA glycosylase treatment, a first 18-cycle PCR with universal primers M1SS and BC2_uni_R was performed on all cDNA. The published analysis was carried out like this. For normalization, 1 million high-quality reads were randomly selected from each sample, with every read carrying a distinct molecular identifier. Reads with shared molecular identifiers were discarded instead of being binned into consensus sequences. MiTCR, run with a Q25 quality threshold and the strictest error-elimination algorithm, handled CDR3 identification, clonotype clustering and error correction. A nonparametric unseen species model with Euler transformation was used to estimate a lower bound on total TCR beta diversity. In TCRdb, the public reads were trimmed at Q25 with fastp and aligned with MiXCR, with productive beta chains retained. For every CDR3 protein sequence, its rows merge into one entry that carries the most common genes and DNA. In this record, the V and J calls reflect TCRdb's handling and not the investigators' own analysis. The sample table records approximately 810,000 distinct CDR3 sequences; under 35% of these occur just once. The top ten constitute roughly 17% of the sample.

The donors were a few dozen Caucasian individuals from Russia, aged roughly 6 to 95 years, who were systemically healthy. Ten milliliters of peripheral blood were drawn from each donor into EDTA-treated Vacutainer tubes. Ficoll-Paque density-gradient centrifugation was used to isolate PBMCs, with at least 6.5 million obtained per sample. Trizol reagent was used to extract total RNA from PBMCs, with at least 5.5 micrograms per sample. For every donor, flow cytometry on a PBMC aliquot measured the percentage of naive CD45RAhigh/CD27high T cells. CDR1 and CDR2, per the germline V gene, are SGHTA and FQGNSA. From its cysteine to its phenylalanine, the CDR3 spans 16 amino acids. The read is trimmed to its CDR3 DNA, 48 bases read in frame from base 1. The V end loses 0 bases and the J end loses 4 bases, and a stretch of 14 bases separates them. This clonotype was seen ten or more times. No cognate antigen has been identified for it. Base quality data are lacking; no much larger clone is found one base away.

Summary of the overall study and its limitations: Observed TCR beta diversity per million T cells fell roughly linearly with age, and a significant reduction was already apparent by age approximately 41. Donor CMV infection status was unknown, potentially confounding age-related changes in expanded clonotypes. Since profiling was done on bulk unsorted PBMCs, naive and antigen-experienced compartments could not be conclusively compared. Estimates of total diversity based on one million sequenced T cells were regarded as lower bounds and as underestimates. Compared with the aged group, the long-lived group had more naive CD4+ T cells, fewer expanded clones and increased TCR diversity, a pattern suggesting age selection. Observed TCR beta diversity correlated strongly with the percentage of naive T cells measured by flow cytometry.

This receptor was identified in an elderly woman in good health. The chain couples TRBV7-2 to TRBJ2-3, with no confidently assigned D gene. Sequencing was performed on blood. The sequenced DNA is TGTGCCAGCAGCTTAGCAGTCAGCCCAGGCGCAGATACGCAGTATTTT. Its coded protein is CASSLAVSPGADTQYF.